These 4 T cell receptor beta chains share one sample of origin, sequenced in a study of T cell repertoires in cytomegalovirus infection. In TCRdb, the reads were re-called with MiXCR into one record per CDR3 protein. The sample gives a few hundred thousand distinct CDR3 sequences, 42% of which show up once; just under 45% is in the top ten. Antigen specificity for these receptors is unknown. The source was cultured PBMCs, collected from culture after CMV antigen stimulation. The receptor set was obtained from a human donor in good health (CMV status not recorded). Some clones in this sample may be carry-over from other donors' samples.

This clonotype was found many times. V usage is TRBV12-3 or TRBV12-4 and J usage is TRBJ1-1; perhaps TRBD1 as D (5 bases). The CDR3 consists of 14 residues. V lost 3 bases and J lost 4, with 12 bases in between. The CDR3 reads CASSLGGGTTEAFF. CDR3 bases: TGTGCCAGCAGTTTGGGGGGGGGGACCACTGAAGCTTTCTTT.

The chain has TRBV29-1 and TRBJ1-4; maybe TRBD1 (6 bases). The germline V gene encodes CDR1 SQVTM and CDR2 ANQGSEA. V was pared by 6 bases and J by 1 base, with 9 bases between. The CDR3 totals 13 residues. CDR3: CSVETGTNEKLFF. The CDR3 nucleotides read TGCAGCGTGGAGACAGGAACTAATGAAAAACTGTTTTTT.

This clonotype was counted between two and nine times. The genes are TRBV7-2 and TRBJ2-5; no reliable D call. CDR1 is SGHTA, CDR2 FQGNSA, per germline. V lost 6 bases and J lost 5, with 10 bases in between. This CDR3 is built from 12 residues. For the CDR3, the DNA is TGTGCCAGCAGGCGGTTCGGGGAGACCCAGTACTTC. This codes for CASRRFGETQYF. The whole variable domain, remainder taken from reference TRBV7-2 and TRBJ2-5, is GAGVSQSPSNKVTEKGKDVELRCDPISGHTALYWYRQSLGQGLEFLIYFQGNSAPDKSGLPSDRFSAERTGGSVSTLTIQRTQQEDSAVYLCASRRFGETQYFGPGTRLLVL.

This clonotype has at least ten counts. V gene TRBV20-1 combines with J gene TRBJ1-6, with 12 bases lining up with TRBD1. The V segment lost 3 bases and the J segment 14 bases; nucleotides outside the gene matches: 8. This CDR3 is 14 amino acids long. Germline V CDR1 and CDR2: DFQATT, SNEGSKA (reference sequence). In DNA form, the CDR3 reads TGCAGTGCTAGGTCCGGGACAGGGGGCAACTCCCTCCACTTT. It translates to CSARSGTGGNSLHF.